This TCR beta chain emerged from a study of vaccination and CD4 T cells after COVID-19. Study as a whole: Convalescent participants consisted of six males and four females, two being Hispanic. Each participant underwent a two-dose regimen of either the BNT162b2 or the mRNA-1273 vaccine. Study-level findings and limits: In convalescent patients, a median roughly 86% of post-vaccine SARS-CoV-2-reactive clones appeared only after vaccination.

As to treatment: approximately nine-day PBMC culture with coronavirus spike peptide pools or control peptides (ViraFEST assay). In this cohort, PCR tests turned positive between March and December 2020, predating US Alpha, Beta and Delta variants. Sequenced with the Oncomine TCR Beta short-read assay was DNA taken from cultured CD4+ T cells. TCRdb re-called the PCR reads through MiXCR, storing one row per CDR3 protein. The sample records around 19,000 distinct CDR3 sequences, roughly 52% being singletons. About this clonotype itself: Its cognate antigen is unknown.

The origin of this receptor is a human donor who had recovered from COVID-19. Material: CD4+ T cells from blood, cultured in vitro.

CDR3: CASSRGRNNEQFF. The CDR3 DNA sequence: TGTGCCAGCAGCAGAGGACGAAACAATGAGCAGTTCTTC. This sequence joins TRBV11-2 and TRBJ2-1, with D hard to call. The length of the CDR3 is 13 residues. V was cut by 5 bases and J by 5 bases, with 10 bases left in between. Germline CDR1 reads SGHAT; CDR2 reads FQNNGV.